These T cell receptor beta chains were read from a single sample in a study of identical twins. TCRdb reprocessed the 5' RACE reads with MiXCR, giving one entry per CDR3 protein. The profile shows around 280,000 distinct CDR3 sequences, about 8% of them singletons. This sample also appeared in a second study, on yellow fever vaccine responses in identical twins.

Sequencing input: memory (CD45RO+) T cells sorted from blood. The receptors originated from a woman aged 18-29 years in good health. The CDR3 runs from the conserved cysteine through the conserved F or W. Fields, in order: clone size, V gene, J gene, D gene, CDR3 protein, CDR3 DNA. A D gene is named only where the DNA matches it firmly. For some rows the clone size is stated as once, few or many, or as a class when expanded; others skip it.

abundance: few; v_gene: TRBV10-2; j_gene: TRBJ2-3; d_gene: TRBD1; CDR3aa: CASSESLAGGGTDTQYF; CDR3nt: TGCGCCAGCAGTGAGTCTCTCGCAGGGGGTGGCACAGATACGCAGTATTTT
abundance: -; v_gene: TRBV24-1; j_gene: TRBJ1-4; d_gene: TRBD1; CDR3aa: CATSDAGQGGPANEKLFF; CDR3nt: TGTGCCACCAGTGACGCCGGCCAGGGGGGGCCTGCTAATGAAAAACTGTTTTTT
abundance: many; v_gene: TRBV20-1; j_gene: TRBJ1-6; d_gene: -; CDR3aa: CSARDVPDSPLHF; CDR3nt: TGCAGTGCTAGAGACGTACCCGATTCACCCCTCCACTTT
abundance: few; v_gene: TRBV2; j_gene: TRBJ2-5; d_gene: -; CDR3aa: CASSDRGLGTQYF; CDR3nt: TGTGCCAGCAGTGACCGGGGACTCGGGACCCAGTACTTC
abundance: -; v_gene: TRBV14; j_gene: TRBJ1-4; d_gene: TRBD1; CDR3aa: CASSLFRDSEKLFF; CDR3nt: TGTGCCAGCAGCCTATTCCGGGACAGTGAAAAACTGTTTTTT
abundance: few; v_gene: TRBV3-1; j_gene: TRBJ2-5; d_gene: -; CDR3aa: CASSQDWGENYQETQYF; CDR3nt: TGTGCCAGCAGCCAAGATTGGGGGGAGAACTACCAAGAGACCCAGTACTTC
abundance: -; v_gene: TRBV5-6; j_gene: TRBJ1-5; d_gene: -; CDR3aa: CASSPGPTGNQHF; CDR3nt: TGTGCCAGCAGCCCAGGCCCAACAGGGAACCAGCATTTT
abundance: few; v_gene: TRBV18; j_gene: TRBJ2-7; d_gene: -; CDR3aa: CASSLTPSLYEQYF; CDR3nt: TGTGCCAGCTCCCTAACACCGAGTTTATATGAGCAGTACTTC
abundance: -; v_gene: TRBV14; j_gene: TRBJ1-1; d_gene: -; CDR3aa: CASSQQESTEAFF; CDR3nt: TGTGCCAGCAGCCAACAAGAAAGTACAGAAGCTTTCTTT
abundance: many; v_gene: TRBV4-1; j_gene: TRBJ1-5; d_gene: -; CDR3aa: CASSQRSGDRNQPQHF; CDR3nt: TGCGCCAGCAGCCAACGGTCGGGGGATCGCAATCAGCCCCAGCATTTT
abundance: many; v_gene: TRBV3-1; j_gene: TRBJ2-2; d_gene: -; CDR3aa: CASSPYGGNTGELFF; CDR3nt: TGTGCCAGCAGCCCCTATGGCGGGAACACCGGGGAGCTGTTTTTT
abundance: -; v_gene: TRBV12-3/TRBV12-4; j_gene: TRBJ2-2; d_gene: TRBD2; CDR3aa: CASNGRLAGVGTGELFF; CDR3nt: TGTGCCAGCAATGGGAGACTAGCGGGAGTGGGAACCGGGGAGCTGTTTTTT
abundance: many; v_gene: TRBV25-1; j_gene: TRBJ2-3; d_gene: -; CDR3aa: CASSEFGSGGEDTQYF; CDR3nt: TGTGCCAGCAGTGAATTCGGGAGCGGTGGAGAAGATACGCAGTATTTT
abundance: few; v_gene: TRBV6-1; j_gene: TRBJ2-5; d_gene: -; CDR3aa: CASTPGDRGGTQYF; CDR3nt: TGTGCCAGCACCCCGGGGGACCGCGGAGGGACCCAGTACTTC
abundance: many; v_gene: TRBV29-1; j_gene: TRBJ1-1; d_gene: -; CDR3aa: CSVRIGGTEAFF; CDR3nt: TGCAGCGTTAGGATAGGGGGCACTGAAGCTTTCTTT
abundance: -; v_gene: TRBV11-2; j_gene: TRBJ1-6; d_gene: -; CDR3aa: CASSWVQQNSPLHF; CDR3nt: TGTGCCAGCAGCTGGGTACAGCAGAATTCACCCCTCCACTTT
abundance: -; v_gene: TRBV3-1; j_gene: TRBJ2-7; d_gene: TRBD2; CDR3aa: CASSQNTGTSGFKQYF; CDR3nt: TGTGCCAGCAGCCAAAATACCGGGACTAGCGGGTTTAAGCAGTACTTC
abundance: few; v_gene: TRBV7-2; j_gene: TRBJ1-5; d_gene: -; CDR3aa: CASSLWGDSNQPQHF; CDR3nt: TGTGCCAGCAGCTTATGGGGCGATAGCAATCAGCCCCAGCATTTT
abundance: few; v_gene: TRBV12-3/TRBV12-4; j_gene: TRBJ1-1; d_gene: -; CDR3aa: CASSSTSYTEAFF; CDR3nt: TGTGCCAGCAGTAGTACGAGCTACACTGAAGCTTTCTTT
abundance: -; v_gene: TRBV2; j_gene: TRBJ1-1; d_gene: -; CDR3aa: CASSEYVTEAFF; CDR3nt: TGTGCCAGCAGTGAATACGTCACTGAAGCTTTCTTT
abundance: many; v_gene: TRBV28; j_gene: TRBJ1-1; d_gene: TRBD1; CDR3aa: CASRPGQGLYTEAFF; CDR3nt: TGTGCCAGCAGACCTGGACAGGGCTTGTACACTGAAGCTTTCTTT
abundance: few; v_gene: TRBV3-1; j_gene: TRBJ2-2; d_gene: TRBD2; CDR3aa: CASSQRGGQAGGNTGELFF; CDR3nt: TGTGCCAGCAGCCAAAGGGGGGGCCAAGCGGGAGGTAACACCGGGGAGCTGTTTTTT
abundance: -; v_gene: TRBV6-2/TRBV6-3; j_gene: TRBJ2-1; d_gene: TRBD2; CDR3aa: CASSPAGGRQFF; CDR3nt: TGTGCCAGCAGTCCAGCGGGAGGTAGGCAGTTCTTC
abundance: few; v_gene: TRBV2; j_gene: TRBJ2-5; d_gene: -; CDR3aa: CASRGTVGETQYF; CDR3nt: TGTGCCAGCAGGGGGACCGTGGGAGAGACCCAGTACTTC